This is a list of T cell receptor beta chains from one sample in a study of beta chain features in type 1 diabetes. Measured with immunoSEQ multiplex PCR; TCRdb has only the in-frame clones, and not every one. This table has more than 300,000 clones, about 15% appearing once. What was sequenced was naive CD4+ T cells from blood. The receptors were gathered from a woman younger than 30 in good health. The CDR3 runs from the conserved cysteine through the conserved F or W. Each record gives: clone size, V gene, D gene, J gene, CDR3 protein, CDR3 DNA. A D gene is named only where the DNA matches it firmly. Part of the rows lack a size; the others show once, few, many or a class for expanded clones.

.,TRBV30,.,TRBJ2-7,CAWSVATGASYEQYF,TGTGCCTGGAGTGTAGCGACAGGCGCATCCTACGAGCAGTACTTC
once,TRBV19,.,TRBJ2-1,CASSSRAEPSYNEQFF,TGTGCCAGTAGTTCCCGAGCGGAGCCCTCCTACAATGAGCAGTTCTTC
few,TRBV4-1,.,TRBJ2-2,CASSQKAGRNTGELFF,TGCGCCAGCAGCCAGAAGGCGGGAAGGAACACCGGGGAGCTGTTTTTT
few,TRBV6-6,.,TRBJ2-1,CASRLRENEQFF,TGTGCCAGCAGGTTACGGGAGAATGAGCAGTTCTTC
.,TRBV19,TRBD1,TRBJ2-1,CASSMGQPDYYNEQFF,TGTGCCAGTAGTATGGGACAGCCAGATTACTACAATGAGCAGTTCTTC
few,TRBV7-9,.,TRBJ2-2,CASSPPTGELFF,TGTGCCAGCAGCCCCCCAACCGGGGAGCTGTTTTTT
.,TRBV7-2,TRBD2,TRBJ2-1,CASQTSGRAGQFF,TGTGCCAGTCAGACTAGCGGGAGGGCCGGGCAGTTCTTC
.,TRBV15,.,TRBJ2-7,CATSRTPSGYEQYF,TGTGCCACCAGCAGAACGCCTTCAGGTTACGAGCAGTACTTC
.,TRBV4-2,TRBD2,TRBJ2-6,CASSQDQAGGVGANVLTF,TGTGCCAGCAGCCAAGATCAAGCGGGAGGTGTAGGGGCCAACGTCCTGACTTTC
.,TRBV27,TRBD1,TRBJ1-2,CASSLSFRGNGYTF,TGTGCCAGCAGTTTATCGTTCAGGGGGAATGGCTACACCTTC
.,TRBV7-2,TRBD2,TRBJ2-7,CASSPTIAGGMYEQYF,TGTGCCAGCAGCCCGACGATAGCGGGAGGGATGTACGAGCAGTACTTC
few,TRBV13,TRBD2,TRBJ2-1,CASSSGLAGLRNEQFF,TGTGCCAGCAGCTCAGGACTAGCGGGACTTAGGAATGAGCAGTTCTTC
few,TRBV5-1,.,TRBJ2-3,CASSYRLDGTDTQYF,TGCGCCAGCAGCTATCGACTAGACGGCACAGATACGCAGTATTTT
.,TRBV5-1,TRBD1,TRBJ1-5,CASSPTGDSNQPQHF,TGCGCCAGCAGCCCGACAGGGGATAGCAATCAGCCCCAGCATTTT
.,TRBV7-8,.,TRBJ1-5,CASSLQYGNQPQHF,TGTGCCAGCAGCCTACAGTACGGCAATCAGCCCCAGCATTTT
.,TRBV6-5,TRBD1,TRBJ2-7,CASRSRDRVYEQYF,TGTGCCAGCAGGAGCCGGGACAGGGTATACGAGCAGTACTTC
.,TRBV5-1,TRBD1,TRBJ2-5,CASSRTGDPQETQYF,TGCGCCAGCAGCCGTACAGGGGACCCACAAGAGACCCAGTACTTC
few,TRBV6-1,TRBD2,TRBJ2-3,CASSSLPGLADTQYF,TGTGCCAGCAGTAGCCTTCCAGGACTAGCAGATACGCAGTATTTT
few,TRBV28,TRBD1,TRBJ2-7,CASSSSGTGGEQYF,TGTGCCAGCAGTTCCTCCGGGACAGGGGGAGAGCAGTACTTC
.,TRBV4-1,.,TRBJ2-1,CASSPQVARGTPYNEQFF,TGCGCCAGCAGCCCCCAAGTCGCTCGGGGTACTCCCTACAATGAGCAGTTCTTC
.,TRBV6-6,TRBD1,TRBJ2-7,CASSYGQGRSEQYF,TGTGCCAGCAGTTATGGACAGGGGAGGAGCGAGCAGTACTTC
few,TRBV6-5,.,TRBJ2-3,CASSYGSAADTQYF,TGTGCCAGCAGTTATGGTTCTGCAGCAGATACGCAGTATTTT
.,TRBV30,TRBD1,TRBJ1-1,CAWRVTGVRTEAFF,TGTGCCTGGAGGGTGACAGGGGTAAGGACTGAAGCTTTCTTT
.,TRBV28,.,TRBJ2-2,CASSLQAGELFF,TGTGCCAGCAGTTTACAGGCCGGGGAGCTGTTTTTT
.,TRBV15,.,TRBJ1-4,CATSRDHGHFMNEKLFF,TGTGCCACCAGCAGAGATCATGGGCACTTCATGAATGAAAAACTGTTTTTT
.,TRBV18,.,TRBJ2-3,CASSPDGVLKRDTQYF,TGTGCCAGCTCCCCAGACGGAGTATTGAAAAGGGATACGCAGTATTTT
.,TRBV27,TRBD2,TRBJ2-1,CASSPTTGLAGGVNEQFF,TGTGCCAGCAGTCCGACCACAGGACTAGCGGGAGGAGTTAATGAGCAGTTCTTC
.,TRBV29-1,TRBD2,TRBJ2-1,CSVAGTSGGTNEQFF,TGCAGCGTTGCCGGCACTAGCGGGGGGACCAATGAGCAGTTCTTC
few,TRBV28,TRBD2,TRBJ2-4,CASSGWREGAKNIQYF,TGTGCCAGCAGCGGGTGGCGGGAGGGTGCCAAAAACATTCAGTACTTC
few,TRBV19,TRBD1,TRBJ2-5,CASSPTGGWETQYF,TGTGCCAGTAGCCCGACAGGGGGTTGGGAGACCCAGTACTTC
few,TRBV2,TRBD1,TRBJ2-2,CASRVTGGSTGELFF,TGTGCCAGCAGGGTAACAGGGGGAAGCACCGGGGAGCTGTTTTTT
.,TRBV5-4,TRBD2,TRBJ2-7,CASSLVLAGGDQYF,TGTGCCAGCAGCTTGGTGCTAGCGGGCGGGGATCAGTACTTC
few,TRBV29-1,TRBD1,TRBJ2-5,CSAETGLSETQYF,TGCAGCGCCGAGACAGGGTTATCAGAGACCCAGTACTTC
few,TRBV11-3,TRBD1,TRBJ1-1,CASSPHRGAEAFF,TGTGCCAGCAGCCCCCACAGGGGAGCTGAAGCTTTCTTT
.,TRBV28,TRBD2,TRBJ2-5,CASPPPGLGIIETQYF,TGTGCCAGCCCTCCCCCGGGACTAGGTATTATCGAGACCCAGTACTTC
few,TRBV29-1,.,TRBJ1-1,CSVVWQNTEAFF,TGCAGCGTTGTATGGCAAAACACTGAAGCTTTCTTT
.,TRBV6-5,TRBD1,TRBJ2-1,CASTIDRGNYNEQFF,TGTGCCAGCACCATCGACAGGGGAAACTACAATGAGCAGTTCTTC
few,TRBV14,.,TRBJ1-2,CASSLRGQSYGYTF,TGTGCCAGCAGCCTAAGGGGACAAAGCTATGGCTACACCTTC
.,TRBV5-4,.,TRBJ2-1,CASSLGSGGLSYNEQFF,TGTGCCAGCAGCTTGGGGAGCGGAGGACTCTCCTACAATGAGCAGTTCTTC
.,TRBV4-2,.,TRBJ2-5,CASSQRGDGTQYF,TGTGCCAGCAGCCAAAGAGGAGATGGGACCCAGTACTTC
.,TRBV27,TRBD2,TRBJ2-7,CASSSGTSGSDEQYF,TGTGCCAGCAGTTCCGGGACTAGCGGGAGCGACGAGCAGTACTTC
.,TRBV6-1,.,TRBJ2-2,CASSEGQGPFRDSGELFF,TGTGCCAGCAGTGAGGGGCAGGGGCCGTTTAGGGATTCCGGGGAGCTGTTTTTT
.,TRBV5-6,.,TRBJ2-3,CASSLRLSTDTQYF,TGTGCCAGCAGCTTGCGACTCTCCACAGATACGCAGTATTTT
few,TRBV15,TRBD1,TRBJ1-5,CATSRERGPGQPQHF,TGTGCCACCAGCAGAGAGAGGGGGCCCGGTCAGCCCCAGCATTTT
few,TRBV7-6,.,TRBJ2-7,CASSFGGRYEQYF,TGTGCCAGCAGCTTCGGGGGGCGGTACGAGCAGTACTTC
few,TRBV7-9,TRBD1,TRBJ2-6,CASSFDRVPSGANVLTF,TGTGCCAGCAGCTTCGACAGGGTTCCGTCTGGGGCCAACGTCCTGACTTTC
.,TRBV5-1,.,TRBJ2-3,CASSGGTDTDTQYF,TGCGCCAGCAGCGGCGGGACTGACACAGATACGCAGTATTTT